These 5 T cell receptor beta chains were sequenced from one sample in a study of shared clonotypes between healthy human individuals. TCRdb's copy holds only in-frame clones and misses some; the assay was immunoSEQ multiplex PCR. The sample lists over a million clones, approximately 80% occurring once. Sequenced material: memory CD4+ T cells from PBMCs. Subset denoted: CD45RA-negative fraction. Receptor source: a young man in good health. Some clones in this sample may be carry-over from other donors' samples.

The rearrangement joins TRBV7-9 to TRBJ2-3; D call uncertain. Per germline, CDR1 SEHNR and CDR2 FQNEAQ (reference sequence). This CDR3 comprises 15 residues. Trimming removed 0 bases at V and 1 base at J, with 8 bases between. DNA of the CDR3: TGTGCCAGCAGCTTAGCGAGAGAGGGCACAGATACGCAGTATTTT. This gives the protein CASSLAREGTDTQYF.

The V and J genes are TRBV7-9 and TRBJ2-1; 10 positions agree with TRBD2. Germline CDR1 SEHNR, CDR2 FQNEAQ (reference sequence). The CDR3 sequence is 17 residues long. The junction had 10 bases not matched to a gene; V was cut back by 5 bases and J by 3 bases. Here the CDR3 reads CASSPRGTSALYNEQFF. The CDR3 nucleotides are TGTGCCAGCAGCCCGCGAGGGACTAGCGCGCTCTACAATGAGCAGTTCTTC.

In nucleotides, the CDR3 is TGTGCTAGTGGCCTAGCGGGAGTGGGCCACGAGCAGTACTTC. The encoded protein is CASGLAGVGHEQYF. The chain joins TRBV12-5 to TRBJ2-7, with 10 bases aligning to TRBD2. With 6 bases clipped from V and 5 bases from J, the junction kept 7 bases outside the gene matches. This CDR3 contains 14 residues. Germline assignment: CDR1 LGHNT and CDR2 FRNRAP. Using reference TRBV12-5 and TRBJ2-7 for the parts outside the CDR3, the full variable domain is DARVTQTPRHKVTEMGQEVTMRCQPILGHNTVFWYRQTMMQGLELLAYFRNRAPLDDSGMPKDRFSAEMPDATLATLKIQPSEPRDSAVYFCASGLAGVGHEQYFGPGTRLTVT.

V gene TRBV10-3 combines with J gene TRBJ2-1; a weak D match, TRBD2 (5 bases). With 4 bases removed from V and 0 bases from J, the gap between germline ends came to 13 bases. CDR3 length equals 16 residues. Germline loops: CDR1 ENHRY, CDR2 SYGVKD. The CDR3 region is CAISGRTASSYNEQFF. DNA of the CDR3: TGTGCCATCAGTGGGAGGACCGCAAGCTCCTACAATGAGCAGTTCTTC.

Comments on this clone: Other DNA variants within this sample encode the same CDR3. This sequence joins TRBV28 and TRBJ1-5; D gene uncertain. V was pared by 1 base and J by 6 bases, with 7 bases between. Germline assignment: CDR1 MDHEN and CDR2 SYDVKM. This CDR3 is built from 13 residues. In DNA, the CDR3 is TGTGCCAGCAGTTTATATTGGGGTCAGCCCCAGCATTTT. Its protein product is CASSLYWGQPQHF.